A selection of T cell receptor beta chains follows, all from one sample in a study of blood T cell repertoires in COVID-19. The method was immunoSEQ multiplex PCR; TCRdb's version includes in-frame clones alone and lacks a portion of them. The table lists roughly 40,000 clones, around 83% of them singletons. The sequencing sample was made of peripheral blood. Every receptor here comes from a man between 65 and 80 years old with acute or convalescent COVID-19. The CDR3 runs from the conserved cysteine through the conserved F or W.

v_call cdr3_aa
TRBV2 CASSENQQGDEQFF
TRBV18 CASSGPGLIMNTEAFF
TRBV5-1 CASSSGMGAYEQYF
TRBV5-1 CASTGTSGGYNEQFF
TRBV9 CASSVVGGTYGYTF
TRBV30 CASGAESDTQYF
TRBV30 CAWSPGGDQPQHF
TRBV2 CASSPLAGPLDTQYF
TRBV6-5 CASSNRDGTDTQYF
TRBV7-9 CASSLTGGPLDTQYF
TRBV4-2 CASSQTAGPQETQYF
TRBV5-1 CASSLDRQNEKLFF
TRBV10-3 CAISDQDRRYEQYF
TRBV19 CASSINLGQNYGYTF
TRBV6-5 CASSRMGREDSPLHF
TRBV7-2 CASSPRTSVTYEQYF
TRBV6-1 CASSDRLAGQSYEQYF
TRBV6-1 CASSVPGLGTGELFF
TRBV5-4 CASRQDRRPEAFF
TRBV25-1 CASTRDSRRGYTF
TRBV5-4 CASSQTALTGSYEQYF
TRBV18 CASSSNTGELFF
TRBV29-1 CSVLDRYSYEQYF
TRBV10-3 CAIQQGANGYTF
TRBV24-1 CATSDWRQKTISEAVYNSPLHF
TRBV3-1/TRBV3-2 CASSQVLAGGRRNEKLFF
TRBV7-2 CASRGTLSGNTIYF
TRBV24-1 CATSDSTYNEQFF
TRBV3-1/TRBV3-2 CASSTQGFNEKLFF
TRBV19 CASSPRGDRYEQFF
TRBV19 CASSISATNEKLFF
TRBV12-5 CASGLGRAEAFF
TRBV9 CASSVGGSSVGNTIYF
TRBV19 CASSKLDRTANSYEQYF
TRBV2 CASKYRATEAFF
TRBV6-5 CASSLTGTDNSPLHF
TRBV12-3/TRBV12-4 CASSFSGFDEQYF
TRBV6-5 CASSKEYRGTEAFF
TRBV28 CASTLGTGLVNGYTF
TRBV30 CAWSIPVSSSTDTQYF
TRBV27 CASSLDSWGLMNTEAFF
TRBV4-1 CASSPGLGFYEQYF
TRBV28 CASQGLGGDTQYF
TRBV12-5 CASGSRQGLETQYF
TRBV3-1/TRBV3-2 CASSQIRRNNEQFF
TRBV7-2 CASSLDRGEGQPQHF
TRBV9 CASSVKGLGETQYF
TRBV27 CASSLLVGGRTANEQFF
TRBV19 CASSPRGQGALRNTIYF
TRBV9 CASSVGTNGRTQYF
TRBV7-9 CASSRDSQPSPLHF